The next 2 T cell receptor beta chains were all read from a single sample in a study of T cell repertoires in ileal Crohn's disease (dated by TCRdb to the late 2010s). The library was made by the immunoSEQ multiplex PCR assay. TCRdb took over this immuneACCESS table, retaining in-frame rearrangements with V and J assigned. Such tables are incomplete; in checked studies, under half of the missing clones stem from an unresolved V gene, and the remainder is unexplained. This sample comprises about 4,900 clones, around 86% of them detected only once. The ten largest account for 4.5% to 6% of the sample. Material: ileal tissue. These receptor sequences come from an adult with Crohn's disease.

V gene TRBV15 combines with J gene TRBJ1-2; D is undetermined. This CDR3 contains 13 residues. The V gene lost 0 bases and the J gene lost 0 bases, with 2 bases spanning the gap. Germline lookup yields CDR1 LNHNV and CDR2 YYDKDF (reference sequence). The CDR3: CATSRDTNYGYTF. In DNA form, the CDR3 reads TGTGCCACCAGCAGAGATACTAACTATGGCTACACCTTC.

The rearrangement links TRBV28 to TRBJ1-6; 7 bases align to TRBD1. Trimming removed 2 bases from V and 10 bases from J; junction bases left unmatched: 8. This CDR3 comprises 15 residues. Germline V gene sequence: CDR1 MDHEN, CDR2 SYDVKM. The CDR3 coding sequence is TGTGCCAGCAGTTTACCCCAGACAGGGCAATCACCCCTCCACTTT. Translation gives CASSLPQTGQSPLHF.